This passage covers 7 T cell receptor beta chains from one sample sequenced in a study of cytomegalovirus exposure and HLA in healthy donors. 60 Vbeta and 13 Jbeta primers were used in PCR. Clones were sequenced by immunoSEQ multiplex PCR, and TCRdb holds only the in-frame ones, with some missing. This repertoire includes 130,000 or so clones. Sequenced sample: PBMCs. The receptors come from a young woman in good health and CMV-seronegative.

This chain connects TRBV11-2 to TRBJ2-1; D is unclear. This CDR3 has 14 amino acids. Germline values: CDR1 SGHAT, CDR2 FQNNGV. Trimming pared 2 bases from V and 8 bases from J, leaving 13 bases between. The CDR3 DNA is TGTGCCAGCAGCTTAAGAGGTGCCCCCGATGAGCAGTTCTTC. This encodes CASSLRGAPDEQFF.

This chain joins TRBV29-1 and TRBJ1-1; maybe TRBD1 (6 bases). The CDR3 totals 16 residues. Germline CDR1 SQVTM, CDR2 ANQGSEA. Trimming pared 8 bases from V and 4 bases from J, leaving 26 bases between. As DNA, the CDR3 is TGCAGCCTCAGCCACTCCGGGGGGCGCGGAGGCACTGAAGCTTTCTTT. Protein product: CSLSHSGGRGGTEAFF.

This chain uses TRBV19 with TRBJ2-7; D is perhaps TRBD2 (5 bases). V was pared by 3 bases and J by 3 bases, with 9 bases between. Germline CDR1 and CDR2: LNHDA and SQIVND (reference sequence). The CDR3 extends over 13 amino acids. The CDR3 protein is CASSIEGSYEQYF. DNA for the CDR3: TGTGCCAGTAGTATTGAGGGTAGCTACGAGCAGTACTTC.

CDR3 amino acids: CASSPVQGRTYEQYF. CDR3 in DNA: TGTGCCAGCAGTCCCGTACAGGGAAGGACCTACGAGCAGTACTTC. The chain couples TRBV27 to TRBJ2-7; D might be TRBD1 (6 bases). V was cut by 5 bases and J by 2 bases, with 16 bases left in between. The CDR3 totals 15 residues. From germline, CDR1 is MNHEY and CDR2 SMNVEV (reference sequence).

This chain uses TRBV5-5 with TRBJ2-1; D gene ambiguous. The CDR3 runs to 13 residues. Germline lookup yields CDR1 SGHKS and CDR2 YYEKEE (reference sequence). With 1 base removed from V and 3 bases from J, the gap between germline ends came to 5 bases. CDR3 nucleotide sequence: TGTGCCAGCAGCTTGAGAGACTACAATGAGCAGTTCTTC. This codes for CASSLRDYNEQFF.

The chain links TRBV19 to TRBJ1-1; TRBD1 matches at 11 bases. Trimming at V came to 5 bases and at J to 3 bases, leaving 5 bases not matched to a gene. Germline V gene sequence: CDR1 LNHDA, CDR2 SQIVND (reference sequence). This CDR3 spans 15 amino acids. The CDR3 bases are TGTGCCAGTAGTGCAACGGACAGGGGGCACACTGAAGCTTTCTTT. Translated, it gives CASSATDRGHTEAFF.

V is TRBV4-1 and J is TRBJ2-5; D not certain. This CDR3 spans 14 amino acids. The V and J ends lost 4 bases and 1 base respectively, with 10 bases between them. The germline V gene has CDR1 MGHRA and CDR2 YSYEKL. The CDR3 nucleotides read TGCGCCAGCAGCCCGTCGGAGATCCAAGAGACCCAGTACTTC. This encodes CASSPSEIQETQYF.